This is a list of T cell receptor beta chains from one sample in a study of Ad26.COV2.S vaccination and SARS-CoV-2 variants. Some clones are missing from TCRdb's copy, which holds only in-frame ones; the method was immunoSEQ multiplex PCR. The sample includes roughly 380,000 clones, approximately 87% of them seen just once. This specimen consisted of peripheral blood, obtained in a trial of Ad26.COV2.S vaccine versus placebo. Receptors were obtained from a person aged 18 to 59 who received the Ad26.COV2.S COVID-19 vaccine or a placebo. CDR3s include the opening cysteine and the closing phenylalanine or tryptophan. A D gene is named only where the DNA matches it firmly. Size is omitted from some rows. Given values are once, few, many or a class for expanded clones.

j_call v_call d_call clone_size cdr3_aa cdr3_nt
TRBJ2-1 TRBV5-4 NA NA CASSAQADLYNEQFF TGTGCCAGCAGCGCACAGGCCGACCTGTACAATGAGCAGTTCTTC
TRBJ2-3 TRBV2 TRBD2 NA CASSLTSGTDTQYF TGTGCCAGCAGCCTGACTAGCGGCACAGATACGCAGTATTTT
TRBJ2-1 TRBV6-5 TRBD1 NA CASLPDRVSIEQFF TGTGCCAGCCTTCCGGACAGGGTATCTATTGAGCAGTTCTTC
TRBJ1-1 TRBV30 NA NA CAWSAYNTEAFF TGTGCCTGGAGTGCCTATAACACTGAAGCTTTCTTT
TRBJ1-6 TRBV19 TRBD1 NA CASSHGTGGVAPLHF TGTGCCAGTAGTCACGGGACAGGGGGCGTCGCACCCCTCCACTTT
TRBJ1-2 TRBV27 TRBD1 NA CASSSPDRAYGYTF TGTGCCAGCAGTTCCCCGGACAGGGCCTATGGCTACACCTTC
TRBJ1-4 TRBV4-1 NA NA CASSQITGISEKLFF TGCGCCAGCAGCCAGATAACAGGTATTAGTGAAAAACTGTTTTTT
TRBJ2-7 TRBV11-2 NA NA CASSSPGRRYEQYF TGTGCCAGCAGCTCACCGGGACGACGCTACGAGCAGTACTTC
TRBJ2-7 TRBV5-1 NA NA CASSLETSYEQYF TGCGCCAGCAGCTTGGAAACCTCCTACGAGCAGTACTTC
TRBJ1-2 TRBV19 NA NA CASTNPGLNYGYTF TGTGCCAGTACAAATCCGGGACTGAACTATGGCTACACCTTC
TRBJ2-3 TRBV3-1/TRBV3-2 NA NA CASSQDPVADTQYF TGTGCCAGCAGCCAAGATCCAGTCGCCGATACGCAGTATTTT
TRBJ2-7 TRBV29-1 TRBD1 NA CSVEDPGTGSYEQYF TGCAGCGTTGAAGACCCCGGGACAGGCTCCTACGAGCAGTACTTC
TRBJ1-5 TRBV19 NA NA CASSRLGEQPQHF TGTGCCAGTAGTCGCCTGGGGGAACAGCCCCAGCATTTT
TRBJ1-6 TRBV7-9 NA NA CASSFNQLNSPLHF TGTGCCAGCAGCTTCAATCAACTTAATTCACCCCTCCACTTT
TRBJ2-7 TRBV7-8 TRBD1 NA CASSLRSPGQGAYEQYF TGTGCCAGCAGCTTAAGATCCCCGGGACAGGGGGCCTACGAGCAGTACTTC
TRBJ2-1 TRBV5-1 NA NA CASSLGDTGGTYNEQFF TGCGCCAGCAGCTTGGGGGACACCGGGGGGACCTACAATGAGCAGTTCTTC
TRBJ2-7 TRBV28 NA few CASSSVTDSYEQYF TGTGCCAGCAGTTCAGTGACGGACAGCTACGAGCAGTACTTC
TRBJ1-1 TRBV21-1 NA NA CASNTGAENTEAFF TGTGCCAGCAACACAGGGGCTGAGAACACTGAAGCTTTCTTT
TRBJ1-2 TRBV7-9 NA NA CASSLGGTYGYTF TGTGCCAGCAGCTTAGGAGGGACCTATGGCTACACCTTC
TRBJ2-2 TRBV11-1 NA NA CASSLVVNTGELFF TGTGCCAGCAGCTTAGTGGTGAACACCGGGGAGCTGTTTTTT
TRBJ2-7 TRBV5-1 NA once CASSTSAGTYEQYF TGCGCCAGCAGCACTTCGGCAGGGACCTACGAGCAGTACTTC
TRBJ2-1 TRBV11-2 TRBD2 once CASSLMVAGGYNEQFF TGTGCCAGCAGCTTAATGGTCGCGGGGGGGTACAATGAGCAGTTCTTC
TRBJ2-7 TRBV6-5 TRBD1 NA CASSYSGTAYEQYF TGTGCCAGCAGTTACTCCGGGACAGCCTACGAGCAGTACTTC
TRBJ1-4 TRBV7-7 NA NA CASSSQRAPTNEKLFF TGTGCCAGCAGCTCCCAGAGGGCACCAACTAATGAAAAACTGTTTTTT
TRBJ2-6 TRBV5-1 NA NA CASSGGVFGANVLTF TGCGCCAGCAGCGGCGGGGTGTTTGGGGCCAACGTCCTGACTTTC
TRBJ2-7 TRBV29-1 TRBD1 few CSAIPATGAYEQYF TGCAGTGCTATCCCGGCGACAGGGGCCTACGAGCAGTACTTC
TRBJ2-7 TRBV7-2 TRBD2 NA CASSFSGVLYEQYF TGTGCCAGCAGCTTCAGCGGGGTCCTTTACGAGCAGTACTTC
TRBJ1-5 TRBV7-2 NA NA CASSLVSSGHSNQPQHF TGTGCCAGCAGCTTAGTATCTTCGGGCCATAGCAATCAGCCCCAGCATTTT
TRBJ2-1 TRBV5-1 TRBD2 NA CASSPSSGGGGSSYNEQFF TGCGCCAGCAGCCCCTCTAGCGGGGGGGGCGGGAGCTCCTACAATGAGCAGTTCTTC
TRBJ1-4 TRBV4-2 NA NA CASSQDMGADEKLFF TGTGCCAGCAGCCAAGATATGGGGGCTGATGAAAAACTGTTTTTT
TRBJ2-3 TRBV29-1 TRBD1 once CSVERGQGTDTQYF TGCAGCGTTGAAAGGGGACAGGGCACAGATACGCAGTATTTT